The 20 T cell receptor beta chains below all came from one sample that was sequenced in a study of cytomegalovirus exposure and HLA in healthy donors. Vbeta (60) and Jbeta (13) primers were used in the PCR. Method: immunoSEQ multiplex PCR; TCRdb's copy keeps in-frame clones and lacks some. The sample includes 150,000 to 200,000 clones, 60% to 80% of them seen just once. Sample: PBMCs. Receptor source: a man aged 35 to 55 in good health and CMV-seropositive.

As regards this clone: One junction end does not reproduce the germline sequence, and a read error may be involved. In nucleotides, the CDR3 is TGTGCCAGTAGTTTATCGGAGCAGCCCCAGCATTTT. Its protein is CASSLSEQPQHF. This sequence joins TRBV28 and TRBJ1-5, with D unclear. This CDR3 spans 12 amino acids. Germline CDR1 reads MDHEN; CDR2 reads SYDVKM.

The DNA of the CDR3 is TGTGCCAGCAGTCCCCCTTTAGCGGGAGGAAACACCGGGGAGCTGTTTTTT. This encodes CASSPPLAGGNTGELFF. This chain links TRBV2 with TRBJ2-2, with 10 bases identical to TRBD2. V trimming: 5 bases; J trimming: 2 bases; junction bases outside the gene matches: 8. The CDR3 runs to 17 residues. Per the germline V gene, CDR1 is SNHLY and CDR2 is FYNNEI.

The chain combines TRBV4-2 with TRBJ2-3, with D possibly matching TRBD1 (5 bases). Germline values: CDR1 LGHNA, CDR2 YNFKEQ. Trimming cost V 1 base and J 6 bases, with 8 bases left between them. The CDR3 covers 13 residues. The CDR3 here is CASSQVRGDTQYF. The CDR3 coding sequence is TGTGCCAGCAGCCAAGTAAGGGGTGATACGCAGTATTTT.

This sequence joins TRBV28 and TRBJ1-2; D is ambiguous. The germline gives CDR1 MDHEN, CDR2 SYDVKM. This CDR3 spans 11 amino acids. The germline V and J ends were trimmed by 6 bases and 8 bases, with 10 bases remaining between them. CDR3 bases: TGTGCCAGCAGGGCCCTTCCCGGCTACACCTTC. Protein sequence: CASRALPGYTF.

A word on this clone: One end of the junction does not line up with germline, which may come from a read error. The chain joins TRBV4-1 to TRBJ2-1, with D tentatively TRBD2 (7 bases). Germline-derived CDR1 and CDR2 are MGHRA and YSYEKL. The CDR3 sequence is 13 residues long. The CDR3 bases are TGTGCCAGCAGCCAGTCGGGGGGCGATGAGCAGTTCTTC. Translation gives CASSQSGGDEQFF.

The CDR3 DNA reads TGCAGCGTTGAGCCAGGGAATGGCTACACCTTC. Translation: CSVEPGNGYTF. This chain uses TRBV29-1 with TRBJ1-2; maybe TRBD1 (5 bases). Germline CDR1 and CDR2: SQVTM and ANQGSEA. There are 11 residues in the CDR3. Trimming took 3 bases from V and 6 from J, leaving 8 bases between them.

This clone has a handful of counts. The V and J genes are TRBV7-2 and TRBJ1-5; D gene unclear. Germline V gene lookup returns CDR1 SGHTA and CDR2 FQGNSA. The CDR3 is 13 amino acids. V lost 5 bases and J 4 bases, leaving 9 bases between the germline ends. The CDR3 sequence is CASSPRVNQPQHF. As DNA, the CDR3 is TGTGCCAGCAGCCCTCGAGTGAATCAGCCCCAGCATTTT.

This chain joins TRBV7-8 and TRBJ2-3, with TRBD1 matching over 9 bases. Losses at the gene ends were 5 bases for V and 5 bases for J; bases not matched to a gene: 11. The germline V gene encodes CDR1 SGHVS and CDR2 FQNEAQ. CDR3 size: 16 residues. This CDR3 is CASSARQGGSGDTQYF. CDR3 bases: TGTGCCAGCAGCGCCCGACAGGGGGGCTCGGGAGATACGCAGTATTTT.

V is TRBV4-1 and J is TRBJ2-2, with TRBD2 identical over 7 bases. This CDR3 comprises 16 residues. Per germline, CDR1 MGHRA and CDR2 YSYEKL. The V segment lost 0 bases and the J segment 8 bases; nucleotides outside the gene matches: 9. CDR3: CASSQDQGRADGELFF. Here the CDR3 DNA reads TGCGCCAGCAGCCAAGACCAAGGGAGGGCCGATGGGGAGCTGTTTTTT.

This clone was picked up a small number of times. This rearrangement joins TRBV7-8 to TRBJ1-2; 9 bases line up with TRBD1. Looked up from germline, CDR1 is SGHVS and CDR2 is FQNEAQ. The CDR3 length is 15 residues. Trimming removed 5 bases from V and 7 bases from J; junction bases left unmatched: 11. The CDR3 spells CASSLLSQGAGGYTF. CDR3 DNA sequence: TGTGCCAGCAGCCTCCTCTCACAGGGGGCAGGTGGCTACACCTTC.

The V and J genes are TRBV9 and TRBJ2-7; TRBD2 is a possible D gene (6 bases). Germline V lookup: CDR1 SGDLS, CDR2 YYNGEE. Trimming shortened V by 0 bases and J by 3 bases, and 13 bases separated the two germline ends. The CDR3 contains 15 residues. This CDR3 reads CASSVGSGLVYEQYF. CDR3 coding DNA: TGTGCCAGCAGCGTAGGTAGCGGCCTGGTCTACGAGCAGTACTTC.

The rearrangement links TRBV6-5 to TRBJ1-1; the D gene is possibly TRBD1 (5 bases). V dropped 6 bases and J dropped 1 base, with 12 bases sitting between them. Germline-derived CDR1 and CDR2 are MNHEY and SVGAGI. The CDR3 is 14 residues long. The CDR3 DNA is TGTGCCAGCAGCCTCGTCGACAGGAACACTGAAGCTTTCTTT. Its protein is CASSLVDRNTEAFF.

The genes are TRBV2 and TRBJ2-7; 7 nucleotides match TRBD1. Per germline, CDR1 SNHLY and CDR2 FYNNEI. The V segment lost 8 bases and the J segment 6 bases; nucleotides outside the gene matches: 7. The CDR3 runs to 12 residues. Here the CDR3 DNA reads TGTGCCAGCGGACCGACAGGGACCGAGCAGTACTTC. Translated, it gives CASGPTGTEQYF.

This clone has more than one count but fewer than ten. The chain combines TRBV5-1 with TRBJ2-3; 15 positions match TRBD2. The J segment lost 6 bases and the V segment lost 2 bases, leaving 10 bases of the junction unmatched. The CDR3 extends over 18 amino acids. CDR1 and CDR2 (germline): SGHRS, YFSETQ. In nucleotides, the CDR3 is TGCGCCAGCAGCTTCAGGACTAGCGGGAGGGCCAGGGAGGATACGCAGTATTTT. Protein: CASSFRTSGRAREDTQYF.

The chain recombines TRBV9 with TRBJ1-2, with TRBD1 matching 7 bases. V lost 4 bases, J lost 8 bases, and 14 bases stayed unmatched. Germline V gives CDR1 SGDLS, CDR2 YYNGEE. This CDR3 is 15 amino acids long. This CDR3 is CASSPQTGPRGGYTF. The CDR3 DNA reads as TGTGCCAGCAGCCCCCAGACAGGGCCTAGGGGCGGCTACACCTTC. The whole variable domain, remainder taken from reference TRBV9 and TRBJ1-2, is DSGVTQTPKHLITATGQRVTLRCSPRSGDLSVYWYQQSLDQGLQFLIQYYNGEERAKGNILERFSAQQFPDLHSELNLSSLELGDSALYFCASSPQTGPRGGYTFGSGTRLTVV.

The V and J genes are TRBV28 and TRBJ2-3, with 9 nucleotides matching TRBD2. J was trimmed by 5 bases and V by 6 bases; bases with no gene match: 24. The CDR3 consists of 20 residues. Germline-derived CDR1 and CDR2 are MDHEN and SYDVKM. Here the CDR3 DNA reads TGTGCCAGCAGCCCCCCAGGGAGGGGGCCGGCGGGAGGGTTCAAAGATACGCAGTATTTT. This gives the protein CASSPPGRGPAGGFKDTQYF. Looking up the rest from reference TRBV28 and TRBJ2-3 gives the full variable domain: DVKVTQSSRYLVKRTGEKVFLECVQDMDHENMFWYRQDPGLGLRLIYFSYDVKMKEKGDIPEGYSVSREKKERFSLILESASTNQTSMYLCASSPPGRGPAGGFKDTQYFGPGTRLTVL.

This clone was seen more than once but under ten times. This chain connects TRBV6-5 to TRBJ1-2, with TRBD1 matching 7 bases. Germline V gene data show CDR1 as MNHEY and CDR2 as SVGAGI. The CDR3 extends over 13 amino acids. V was pared by 2 bases and J by 4 bases, with 1 base of the junction left unmatched. In DNA form, the CDR3 reads TGTGCCAGCAGTTACCGGGACAGCTATGGCTACACCTTC. Its translation: CASSYRDSYGYTF.

V gene TRBV5-1 combines with J gene TRBJ2-7; 8 positions match TRBD1. Germline V gene lookup returns CDR1 SGHRS and CDR2 YFSETQ. CDR3 size: 12 residues. Trimming at V came to 4 bases and at J to 6 bases, leaving 3 bases not matched to a gene. The CDR3 region is CASSLGQGEQYF. The CDR3 DNA sequence: TGCGCCAGCAGCCTAGGACAGGGCGAGCAGTACTTC. Using reference TRBV5-1 and TRBJ2-7 for the parts outside the CDR3, the full variable domain is KAGVTQTPRYLIKTRGQQVTLSCSPISGHRSVSWYQQTPGQGLQFLFEYFSETQRNKGNFPGRFSGRQFSNSRSEMNVSTLELGDSALYLCASSLGQGEQYFGPGTRLTVT.

The chain couples TRBV6-1 to TRBJ1-5; 10 positions match TRBD1. From germline, CDR1 is MNHNS and CDR2 SASEGT. Trimming cost V 6 bases and J 7 bases; bases outside gene matches: 9. The CDR3 has 15 residues. Here the CDR3 reads CASRMTGGAWQPQHF. The CDR3 bases are TGTGCCAGCAGAATGACAGGGGGCGCTTGGCAGCCCCAGCATTTT.

The chain has TRBV11-3 and TRBJ2-7, with D tentatively TRBD2 (5 bases). The V end lost 0 bases, the J end lost 2 bases, and 11 bases lay between the germline ends. The CDR3 loop spans 15 amino acids. Germline loops: CDR1 SGHNT, CDR2 YENEEA. CDR3 sequence reads: CASSLDPGRTYEQYF. The CDR3 region has the DNA TGTGCCAGCAGCTTAGACCCGGGGAGAACCTACGAGCAGTACTTC.